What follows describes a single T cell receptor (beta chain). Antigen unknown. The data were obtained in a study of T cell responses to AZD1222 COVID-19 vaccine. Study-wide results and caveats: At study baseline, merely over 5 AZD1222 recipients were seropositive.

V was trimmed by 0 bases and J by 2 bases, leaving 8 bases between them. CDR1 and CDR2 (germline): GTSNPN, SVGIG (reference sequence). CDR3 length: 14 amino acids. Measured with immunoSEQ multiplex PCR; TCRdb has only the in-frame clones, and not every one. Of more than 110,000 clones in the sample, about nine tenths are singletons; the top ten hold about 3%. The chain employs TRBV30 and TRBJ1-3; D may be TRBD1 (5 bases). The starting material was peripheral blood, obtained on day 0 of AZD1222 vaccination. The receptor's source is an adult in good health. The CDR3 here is CAWSVGRAGNTIYF. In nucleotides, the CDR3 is TGTGCCTGGAGTGTCGGCAGGGCTGGAAACACCATATATTTT. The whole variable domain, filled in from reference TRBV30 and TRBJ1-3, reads SQTIHQWPATLVQPVGSPLSLECTVEGTSNPNLYWYRQAAGRGLQLLFYSVGIGQISSEVPQNLSASRPQDRQFILSSKKLLLSDSGFYLCAWSVGRAGNTIYFGEGSWLTVV.